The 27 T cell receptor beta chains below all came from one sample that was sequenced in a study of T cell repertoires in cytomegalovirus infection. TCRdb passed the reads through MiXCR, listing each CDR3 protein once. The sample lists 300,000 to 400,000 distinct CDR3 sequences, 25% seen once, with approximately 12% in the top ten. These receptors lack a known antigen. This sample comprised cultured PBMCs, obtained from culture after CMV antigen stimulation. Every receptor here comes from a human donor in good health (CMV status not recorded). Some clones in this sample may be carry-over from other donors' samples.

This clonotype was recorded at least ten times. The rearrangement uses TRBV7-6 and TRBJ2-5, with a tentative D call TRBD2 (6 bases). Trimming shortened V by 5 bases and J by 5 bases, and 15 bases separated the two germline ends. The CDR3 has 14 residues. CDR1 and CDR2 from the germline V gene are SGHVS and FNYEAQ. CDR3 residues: CASSERRGSETQYF. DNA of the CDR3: TGTGCCAGCAGCGAACGGAGGGGTAGCGAGACCCAGTACTTC.

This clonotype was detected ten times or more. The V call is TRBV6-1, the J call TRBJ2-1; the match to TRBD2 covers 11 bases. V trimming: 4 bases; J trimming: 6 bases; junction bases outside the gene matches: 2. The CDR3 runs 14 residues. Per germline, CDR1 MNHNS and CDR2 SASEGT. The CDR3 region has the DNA TGTGCCAGCAGTGGACTAGCGGGACTCAATGAGCAGTTCTTC. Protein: CASSGLAGLNEQFF.

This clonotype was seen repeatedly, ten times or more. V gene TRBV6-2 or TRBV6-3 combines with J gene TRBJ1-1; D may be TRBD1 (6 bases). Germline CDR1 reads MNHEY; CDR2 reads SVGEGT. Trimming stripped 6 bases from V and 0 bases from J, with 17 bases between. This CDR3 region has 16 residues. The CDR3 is CASSSYNRAMNTEAFF. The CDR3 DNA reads TGTGCCAGCAGCTCTTACAACAGGGCAATGAACACTGAAGCTTTCTTT.

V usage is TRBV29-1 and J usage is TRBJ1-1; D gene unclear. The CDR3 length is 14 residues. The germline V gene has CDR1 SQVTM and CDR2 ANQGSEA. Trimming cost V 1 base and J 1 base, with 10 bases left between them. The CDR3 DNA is TGCAGCGTTGAAGTCTCGGCGACGAACACTGAAGCTTTCTTT. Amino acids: CSVEVSATNTEAFF. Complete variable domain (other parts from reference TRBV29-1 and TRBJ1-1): SAVISQKPSRDICQRGTSLTIQCQVDSQVTMMFWYRQQPGQSLTLIATANQGSEATYESGFVIDKFPISRPNLTFSTLTVSNMSPEDSSIYLCSVEVSATNTEAFFGQGTRLTVV.

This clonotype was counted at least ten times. The CDR3, as DNA: TGTGCCAGCAGTTTAATCAGGCTCGATCAGCCCCAGCATTTT. It yields the protein CASSLIRLDQPQHF. The chain has TRBV28 and TRBJ1-5; D uncertain. The CDR3 totals 14 residues. Germline V gives CDR1 MDHEN, CDR2 SYDVKM. Trimming cost V 2 bases and J 5 bases, with 10 bases left between them.

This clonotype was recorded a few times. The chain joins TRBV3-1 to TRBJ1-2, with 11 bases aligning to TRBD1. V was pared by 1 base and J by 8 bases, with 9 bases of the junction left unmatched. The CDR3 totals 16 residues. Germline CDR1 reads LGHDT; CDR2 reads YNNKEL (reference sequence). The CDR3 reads CASSQVRDRGVDGYTF. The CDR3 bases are TGTGCCAGCAGCCAAGTCCGGGACAGGGGGGTCGACGGCTACACCTTC.

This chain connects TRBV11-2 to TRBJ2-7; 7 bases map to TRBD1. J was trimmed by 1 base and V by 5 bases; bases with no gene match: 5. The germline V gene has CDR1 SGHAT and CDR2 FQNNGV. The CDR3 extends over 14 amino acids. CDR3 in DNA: TGTGCCAGCAGCCTTAACAGGGGTTCCTACGAGCAGTACGTC. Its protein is CASSLNRGSYEQYV.

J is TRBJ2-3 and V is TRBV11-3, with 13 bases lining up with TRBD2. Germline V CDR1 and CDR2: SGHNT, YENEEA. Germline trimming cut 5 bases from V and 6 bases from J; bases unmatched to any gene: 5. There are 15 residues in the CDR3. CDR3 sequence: CASSTSGRAEDTQYF. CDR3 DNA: TGTGCCAGCAGCACTAGCGGGAGGGCGGAGGATACGCAGTATTTT.

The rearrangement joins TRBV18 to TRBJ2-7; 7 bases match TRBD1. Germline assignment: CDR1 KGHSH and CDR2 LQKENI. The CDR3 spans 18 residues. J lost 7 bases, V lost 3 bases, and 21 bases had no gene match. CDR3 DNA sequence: TGTGCCAGCTCACCCGACGGGACAGCCGGCCAAGTCAGTAGGGAGCAGTACTTC. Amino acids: CASSPDGTAGQVSREQYF.

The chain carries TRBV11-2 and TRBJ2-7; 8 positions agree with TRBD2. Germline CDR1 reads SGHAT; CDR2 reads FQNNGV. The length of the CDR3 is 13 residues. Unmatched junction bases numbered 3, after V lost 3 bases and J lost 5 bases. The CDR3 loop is CASSLGLENEQYV. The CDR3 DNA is TGTGCCAGCAGCTTGGGACTAGAGAACGAGCAGTACGTC.

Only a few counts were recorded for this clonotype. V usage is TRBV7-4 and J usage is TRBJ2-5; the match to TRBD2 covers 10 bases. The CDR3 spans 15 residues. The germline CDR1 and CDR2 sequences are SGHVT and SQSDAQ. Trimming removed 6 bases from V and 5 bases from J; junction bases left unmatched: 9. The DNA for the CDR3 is TGTGCCAGCAGTTTGGCTAGCGGGAGCCCCGAGACCCAGTACTTC. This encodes CASSLASGSPETQYF.

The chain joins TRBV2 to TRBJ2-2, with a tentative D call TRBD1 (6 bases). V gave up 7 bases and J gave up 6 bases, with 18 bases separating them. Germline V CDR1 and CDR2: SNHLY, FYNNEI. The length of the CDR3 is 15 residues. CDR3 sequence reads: CASTWGLQGAGELFF. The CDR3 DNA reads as TGTGCCAGCACCTGGGGGCTGCAAGGCGCCGGGGAGCTGTTTTTT.

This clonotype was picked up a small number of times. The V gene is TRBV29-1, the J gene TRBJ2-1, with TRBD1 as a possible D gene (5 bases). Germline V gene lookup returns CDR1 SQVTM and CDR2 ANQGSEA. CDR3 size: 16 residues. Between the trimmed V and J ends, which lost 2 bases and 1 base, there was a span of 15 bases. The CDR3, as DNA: TGCAGCGTTGAATCGGCAGACAGTGGGTCCTACAATGAGCAGTTCTTC. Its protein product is CSVESADSGSYNEQFF.

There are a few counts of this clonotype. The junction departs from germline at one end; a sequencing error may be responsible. The CDR3 loop is CASREGQHQETQYF. The CDR3 region has the DNA TGTGCCAGCAGGGAAGGACAGCATCAAGAGACCCAGTACTTC. The genes are TRBV2 and TRBJ2-5, with D maybe TRBD1 (6 bases). Germline V lookup: CDR1 SNHLY, CDR2 FYNNEI. The CDR3 has 14 amino acids. Drawing the rest from reference TRBV2 and TRBJ2-5, the complete variable domain is EPEVTQTPSHQVTQMGQEVILRCVPISNHLYFYWYRQILGQKVEFLVSFYNNEISEKSEIFDDQFSVERPDGSNFTLKIRSTKLEDSAMYFCASREGQHQETQYFGPGTRLLVL.

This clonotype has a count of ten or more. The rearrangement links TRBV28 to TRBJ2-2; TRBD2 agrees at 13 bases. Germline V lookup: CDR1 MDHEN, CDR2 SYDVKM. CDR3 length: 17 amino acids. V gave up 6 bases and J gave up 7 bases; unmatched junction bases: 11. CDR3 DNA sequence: TGTGCCAGCAGGCCGATCGGACTAGCGGGAGTAATCGGGGAGCTGTTTTTT. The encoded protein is CASRPIGLAGVIGELFF.

For the CDR3, the DNA is TGTGCCAGCCGCGGGGTGTTAGGGTCACCCCTCCACTTT. It specifies CASRGVLGSPLHF. V usage is TRBV28 and J usage is TRBJ1-6; D is ambiguous. CDR3 length: 13 amino acids. The V gene's germline CDR1 is MDHEN and CDR2 SYDVKM. V was clipped by 8 bases and J by 10 bases, with 15 bases between them. The variable domain in full, with the rest retrieved from reference TRBV28 and TRBJ1-6, is DVKVTQSSRYLVKRTGEKVFLECVQDMDHENMFWYRQDPGLGLRLIYFSYDVKMKEKGDIPEGYSVSREKKERFSLILESASTNQTSMYLCASRGVLGSPLHFGNGTRLTVT.

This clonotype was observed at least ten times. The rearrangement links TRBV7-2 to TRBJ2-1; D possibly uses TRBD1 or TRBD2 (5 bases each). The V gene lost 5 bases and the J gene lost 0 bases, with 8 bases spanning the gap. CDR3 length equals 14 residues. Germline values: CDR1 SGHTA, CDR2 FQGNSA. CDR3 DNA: TGTGCCAGCAGCAGGGGAGTCTCCTACAATGAGCAGTTCTTC. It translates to CASSRGVSYNEQFF.

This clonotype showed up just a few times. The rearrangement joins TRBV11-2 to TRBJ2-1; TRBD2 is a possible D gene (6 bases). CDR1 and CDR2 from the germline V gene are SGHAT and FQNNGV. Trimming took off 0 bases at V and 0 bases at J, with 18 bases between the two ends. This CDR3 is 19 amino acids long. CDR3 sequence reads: CASSLEGLGAGSSYNEQFF. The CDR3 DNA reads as TGTGCCAGCAGCTTAGAGGGTCTCGGTGCGGGAAGCTCCTACAATGAGCAGTTCTTC. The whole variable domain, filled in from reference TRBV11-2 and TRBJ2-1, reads EAGVAQSPRYKIIEKRQSVAFWCNPISGHATLYWYQQILGQGPKLLIQFQNNGVVDDSQLPKDRFSAERLKGVDSTLKIQPAKLEDSAVYLCASSLEGLGAGSSYNEQFFGPGTRLTVL.

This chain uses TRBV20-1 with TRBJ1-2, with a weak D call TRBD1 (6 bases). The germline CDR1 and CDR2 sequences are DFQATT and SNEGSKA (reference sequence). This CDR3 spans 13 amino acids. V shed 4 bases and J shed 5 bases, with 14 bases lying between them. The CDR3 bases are TGCAGTGCTACATCAGGCAGGGGTTATGGCTACACCTTC. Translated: CSATSGRGYGYTF.

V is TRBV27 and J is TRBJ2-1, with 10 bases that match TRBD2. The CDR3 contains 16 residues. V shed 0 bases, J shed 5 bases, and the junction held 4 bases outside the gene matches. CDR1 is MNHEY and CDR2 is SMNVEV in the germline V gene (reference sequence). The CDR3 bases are TGTGCCAGCAGTTTATCGCGGACTAGCGGTGACAATGAGCAGTTCTTC. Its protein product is CASSLSRTSGDNEQFF.

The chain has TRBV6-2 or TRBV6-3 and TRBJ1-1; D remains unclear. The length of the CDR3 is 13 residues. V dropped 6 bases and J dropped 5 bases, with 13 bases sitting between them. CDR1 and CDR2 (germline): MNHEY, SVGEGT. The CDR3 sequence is CASSDAGRTEAFF. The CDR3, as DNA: TGTGCCAGCAGCGATGCCGGTCGAACTGAAGCTTTCTTT.

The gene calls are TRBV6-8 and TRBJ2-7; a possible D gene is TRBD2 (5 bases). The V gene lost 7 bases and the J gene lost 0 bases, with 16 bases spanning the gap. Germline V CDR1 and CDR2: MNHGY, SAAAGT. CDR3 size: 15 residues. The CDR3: CASTNPAGSSYEQYF. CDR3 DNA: TGTGCCAGCACAAACCCCGCGGGCAGCTCCTACGAGCAGTACTTC.

The CDR3: CASSPQGGKNTEAFF. The DNA for the CDR3 is TGTGCCAGCAGCCCCCAGGGGGGAAAGAACACTGAAGCTTTCTTT. The genes are TRBV5-5 and TRBJ1-1; TRBD1 matches 7 bases. There are 15 residues in the CDR3. With V trimmed by 4 bases and J by 1 base, 7 bases remained unmatched. The germline V gene has CDR1 SGHKS and CDR2 YYEKEE (reference sequence).

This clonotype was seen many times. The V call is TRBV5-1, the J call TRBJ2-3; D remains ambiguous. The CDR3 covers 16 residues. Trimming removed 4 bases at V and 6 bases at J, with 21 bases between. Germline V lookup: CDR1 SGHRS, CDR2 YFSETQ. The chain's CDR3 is CASSGSPIVAPDTQYF. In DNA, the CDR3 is TGCGCCAGCAGCGGCTCGCCCATTGTAGCACCCGATACGCAGTATTTT.

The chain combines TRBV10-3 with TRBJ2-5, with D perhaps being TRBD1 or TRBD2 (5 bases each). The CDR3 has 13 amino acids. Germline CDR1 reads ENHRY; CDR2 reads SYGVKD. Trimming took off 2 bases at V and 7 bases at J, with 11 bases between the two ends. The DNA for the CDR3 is TGTGCCATCAGTGAGGAGGGGTCTCGGACCCAGTACTTC. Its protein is CAISEEGSRTQYF.

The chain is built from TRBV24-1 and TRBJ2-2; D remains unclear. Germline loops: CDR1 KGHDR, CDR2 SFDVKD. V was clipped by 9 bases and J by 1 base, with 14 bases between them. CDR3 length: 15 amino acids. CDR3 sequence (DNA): TGTGCCACCGATACCGGACGGATGAACACCGGGGAGCTGTTTTTT. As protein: CATDTGRMNTGELFF.

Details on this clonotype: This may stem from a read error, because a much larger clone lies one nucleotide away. The CDR3 reads CAGSFDRAETQYF. The CDR3 DNA is TGTGCCGGCAGCTTTGACAGGGCAGAGACCCAGTACTTC. The rearrangement uses TRBV7-6 and TRBJ2-5; the match to TRBD1 covers 7 bases. This CDR3 spans 13 amino acids. The V gene's germline CDR1 is SGHVS and CDR2 FNYEAQ. The full variable domain, in which reference TRBV7-6 and TRBJ2-5 provide the parts outside the CDR3, is GAGVSQSPRYKVTKRGQDVALRCDPISGHVSLYWYRQALGQGPEFLTYFNYEAQQDKSGLPNDRFSAERPEGSISTLTIQRTEQRDSAMYRCAGSFDRAETQYFGPGTRLLVL.